These 17 T cell receptor beta chains were sequenced from one sample in a study of STAT5B mutations in CD4+ large granular lymphocyte leukemia. Here immunoSEQ multiplex PCR was the method, and the copy in TCRdb shows in-frame clones only, minus some. The sample includes 30,000 to 35,000 clones, around 81% of them seen just once. The material sequenced was CD4+ T cells from blood buffy coats. The receptors stem from a human donor in good health.

The table lists this clone with a count of one. The rearrangement joins TRBV6-5 to TRBJ1-5, with TRBD1 matching 9 bases. From germline, CDR1 is MNHEY and CDR2 SVGAGI. Trimming removed 2 bases from V and 9 bases from J; junction bases left unmatched: 5. This CDR3 comprises 14 residues. In nucleotides, the CDR3 is TGTGCCAGCAGTTACGACAGGGGGAGAGGGCCCCAGCATTTT. Its translation: CASSYDRGRGPQHF.

V is TRBV7-2 and J is TRBJ2-7, with 8 bases lining up with TRBD1. The CDR3 runs to 15 residues. J was trimmed by 0 bases and V by 6 bases; bases with no gene match: 7. Germline CDR1 SGHTA, CDR2 FQGNSA. The DNA for the CDR3 is TGTGCCAGCAGTTTCACAGACAGGGGCTCCTACGAGCAGTACTTC. This codes for CASSFTDRGSYEQYF.

This chain connects TRBV19 to TRBJ1-5; possible D gene TRBD1, 5 bases. The V and J ends lost 6 bases and 2 bases respectively, with 17 bases between them. Germline CDR1 reads LNHDA; CDR2 reads SQIVND (reference sequence). There are 16 residues in the CDR3. The CDR3 DNA follows: TGTGCCAGTAGCCCGCAGGGTGGTCTTGGCAATCAGCCCCAGCATTTT. It is translated as CASSPQGGLGNQPQHF. The full variable domain, with the rest looked up from reference TRBV19 and TRBJ1-5, is DGGITQSPKYLFRKEGQNVTLSCEQNLNHDAMYWYRQDPGQGLRLIYYSQIVNDFQKGDIAEGYSVSREKKESFPLTVTSAQKNPTAFYLCASSPQGGLGNQPQHFGDGTRLSIL.

This chain connects TRBV19 to TRBJ2-7; D might be TRBD1 (5 bases). The V and J ends lost 4 bases and 6 bases respectively, with 13 bases between them. This CDR3 is built from 13 residues. The V gene's germline CDR1 is LNHDA and CDR2 SQIVND (reference sequence). CDR3 sequence: CASSSQGWVEQYF. Written as DNA, the CDR3 is TGTGCCAGTAGTAGCCAGGGTTGGGTCGAGCAGTACTTC.

On this clone: One end of the junction fails to match germline, which may point to a read error. This sequence joins TRBV19 and TRBJ2-1, with D possibly matching TRBD1 (5 bases). CDR1 LNHDA and CDR2 SQIVND come from the germline V gene (reference sequence). The CDR3 runs to 12 residues. The CDR3 here is CASSIVQGARIF. The CDR3 bases are TGTGCCAGTAGTATAGTTCAAGGGGCGAGGATCTTC.

CDR3 nucleotide sequence: TGTGCCAGCAGCTTGGGGACAGGGTCAATTTACAATGAGCAGTTCTTC. Protein product: CASSLGTGSIYNEQFF. The chain recombines TRBV5-6 with TRBJ2-1; 8 bases fit TRBD1. The junction had 6 bases not matched to a gene; V was cut back by 0 bases and J by 4 bases. Germline loops: CDR1 SGHDT, CDR2 YYEEEE. The CDR3 runs to 16 residues.

The chain is built from TRBV7-9 and TRBJ2-3, with 7 nucleotides matching TRBD2. The CDR3 runs to 17 residues. V was pared by 2 bases and J by 0 bases, with 8 bases of the junction left unmatched. Germline V gene sequence: CDR1 SEHNR, CDR2 FQNEAQ (reference sequence). The CDR3 DNA reads as TGTGCCAGCAGCTTATCTAGCGGCCCCCCAAGCACAGATACGCAGTATTTT. It yields the protein CASSLSSGPPSTDTQYF.

V gene TRBV28 combines with J gene TRBJ2-7; maybe TRBD1 (6 bases). Germline loops: CDR1 MDHEN, CDR2 SYDVKM. Trimming removed 2 bases from V and 2 bases from J, with 10 bases in between. This CDR3 has 14 residues. CDR3 in DNA: TGTGCCAGCAGTTTAAAACAGGGCACCTACGAGCAGTACTTC. Translated: CASSLKQGTYEQYF. The whole variable domain, remainder taken from reference TRBV28 and TRBJ2-7, is DVKVTQSSRYLVKRTGEKVFLECVQDMDHENMFWYRQDPGLGLRLIYFSYDVKMKEKGDIPEGYSVSREKKERFSLILESASTNQTSMYLCASSLKQGTYEQYFGPGTRLTVT.

The chain couples TRBV29-1 to TRBJ1-3; 7 bases line up with TRBD1. This CDR3 spans 15 amino acids. Germline values: CDR1 SQVTM, CDR2 ANQGSEA. The ends lost 7 bases at V and 4 bases at J; junction bases unmatched: 13. CDR3 loop: CSAASVQGRGNTIYF. CDR3 DNA sequence: TGCAGCGCCGCCTCCGTACAGGGGAGGGGAAACACCATATATTTT.

The chain uses TRBV5-4 and TRBJ2-1; 11 nucleotides align to TRBD1. In germline, CDR1 is SGHNT, CDR2 YYREEE (reference sequence). The CDR3 contains 19 residues. V trimming: 5 bases; J trimming: 7 bases; junction bases outside the gene matches: 20. The CDR3 DNA sequence: TGTGCCAGCAGTTCCATTACCGGGACAGGGGGTCGAAATAGAAATGAGCAGTTCTTC. It is translated as CASSSITGTGGRNRNEQFF.

This chain uses TRBV5-1 with TRBJ2-6; 9 bases align to TRBD2. The junction had 1 base not matched to a gene; V was cut back by 0 bases and J by 0 bases. The germline V gene encodes CDR1 SGHRS and CDR2 YFSETQ. The CDR3 has 17 residues. Written as DNA, the CDR3 is TGCGCCAGCAGCTTGGGTAGCGGGAGCTCTGGGGCCAACGTCCTGACTTTC. As protein: CASSLGSGSSGANVLTF. Full variable domain (rest looked up from reference TRBV5-1 and TRBJ2-6): KAGVTQTPRYLIKTRGQQVTLSCSPISGHRSVSWYQQTPGQGLQFLFEYFSETQRNKGNFPGRFSGRQFSNSRSEMNVSTLELGDSALYLCASSLGSGSSGANVLTFGAGSRLTVL.

This clone occurred a few times. The V gene is TRBV29-1, the J gene TRBJ2-7; D gene ambiguous. CDR3 length: 11 amino acids. The germline V gene encodes CDR1 SQVTM and CDR2 ANQGSEA. The V end was cut by 7 bases, the J end by 2 bases, with 9 bases between. The CDR3 DNA reads TGCAGCGCCACGCAAACCTACGAGCAGTACTTC. This gives the protein CSATQTYEQYF.

The chain carries TRBV4-2 and TRBJ2-7; TRBD2 might be the D (6 bases). The CDR3 has 14 amino acids. Trimming cost V 4 bases and J 2 bases, with 12 bases left between them. CDR1 is LGHNA and CDR2 is YNFKEQ in the germline V gene. The CDR3 spells CASSPRRETYEQYF. In DNA, the CDR3 is TGTGCCAGCAGCCCCCGCCGGGAGACCTACGAGCAGTACTTC.

This clone has just a few counts. The chain combines TRBV7-9 with TRBJ2-1, with no clear D. From germline, CDR1 is SEHNR and CDR2 FQNEAQ (reference sequence). V lost 3 bases to trimming and J lost 7 bases, with 7 bases between them. CDR3 size: 12 residues. The CDR3 loop is CASSFRSNEQFF. CDR3 DNA sequence: TGTGCCAGCAGCTTTAGGAGTAATGAGCAGTTCTTC.

The table lists this clone with a few counts. CDR3 nucleotides: TGTGCCAGCAGCACCCAGGGGGGGAACACTGAAGCTTTCTTT. Protein product: CASSTQGGNTEAFF. This chain links TRBV7-8 with TRBJ1-1; TRBD1 matches 7 bases. Germline lookup yields CDR1 SGHVS and CDR2 FQNEAQ. The CDR3 spans 14 residues. V was clipped by 5 bases and J by 1 base; unmatched bases: 4.

The chain couples TRBV10-3 to TRBJ1-1; D unresolved. Looked up from germline, CDR1 is ENHRY and CDR2 is SYGVKD. Trimming shortened V by 9 bases and J by 0 bases, and 14 bases separated the two germline ends. CDR3 size: 14 residues. The CDR3, as DNA: TGTGCCATTGCGACGGAGCTACTGAACACTGAAGCTTTCTTT. This encodes CAIATELLNTEAFF.

This chain uses TRBV28 with TRBJ2-5; D is uncertain. There are 16 residues in the CDR3. Trimming pared 6 bases from V and 2 bases from J, leaving 19 bases between. Germline CDR1 and CDR2: MDHEN and SYDVKM. The CDR3 DNA reads as TGTGCCAGCAGCCGACGCGGCGTCAGGCAGCAAGAGACCCAGTACTTC. Its protein is CASSRRGVRQQETQYF.